A single sample is the source of the 31 T cell receptor beta chains below, sequenced in a study of blood T cell repertoires in COVID-19. Measured with immunoSEQ multiplex PCR; TCRdb has only the in-frame clones, and not every one. Among 200,000 to 250,000 clones listed, 75% to 85% were seen once. The material sequenced was peripheral blood. The receptors were sampled from a woman in her seventies with acute or convalescent COVID-19.

This clone was counted once. CDR3 sequence: CASSPPADRAVGYTF. CDR3 in DNA: TGTGCCAGCTCACCCCCGGCGGACAGGGCGGTTGGCTACACCTTC. The V gene is TRBV18, the J gene TRBJ1-2; 8 nucleotides match TRBD1. J lost 7 bases, V lost 3 bases, and 10 bases had no gene match. The germline V gene has CDR1 KGHSH and CDR2 LQKENI. This CDR3 is built from 15 residues.

V gene TRBV20-1 combines with J gene TRBJ1-2; a possible D gene is TRBD1 (5 bases). With 3 bases removed from V and 6 bases from J, the gap between germline ends came to 20 bases. The CDR3 runs to 15 residues. Germline lookup yields CDR1 DFQATT and CDR2 SNEGSKA (reference sequence). CDR3 nucleotide sequence: TGCAGTGCTAGTACGGGGCGCAGTGGGGGGAATGGCTACACCTTC. Protein: CSASTGRSGGNGYTF.

The chain employs TRBV7-2 and TRBJ1-2; TRBD1 matches at 7 bases. The CDR3 totals 13 residues. Germline V CDR1 and CDR2: SGHTA, FQGNSA. V dropped 5 bases and J dropped 4; count of bases not matched to a gene: 4. CDR3 nucleotide sequence: TGTGCCAGCAGCCGGGACAGTCTCTATGGCTACACCTTC. Its protein is CASSRDSLYGYTF.

The table lists this clone with a few counts. The V gene is TRBV2, the J gene TRBJ2-7, with TRBD1 identical over 8 bases. CDR1 is SNHLY, CDR2 FYNNEI, per germline. Germline trimming cut 7 bases from V and 4 bases from J; bases unmatched to any gene: 6. The CDR3 spans 13 residues. The CDR3 bases are TGTGCCAGCACTCGGACAGGGTTGTACGAGCAGTACTTC. Protein product: CASTRTGLYEQYF.

This sequence joins TRBV5-4 and TRBJ2-2; 8 bases are a match to TRBD1. This CDR3 contains 15 residues. CDR1 is SGHNT and CDR2 is YYREEE in the germline V gene (reference sequence). V lost 9 bases to trimming and J lost 2 bases; unmatched junction nucleotides: 9. The CDR3: CATRQDRANTGELFF. The CDR3 nucleotides are TGTGCCACCAGACAGGACAGGGCCAACACCGGGGAGCTGTTTTTT.

The V call is TRBV5-1, the J call TRBJ1-5; 7 nucleotides line up with TRBD1. V lost 3 bases and J lost 4; bases outside the gene matches: 1. Looked up from germline, CDR1 is SGHRS and CDR2 is YFSETQ. The CDR3 covers 13 residues. CDR3 amino acids: CASSSRGNQPQHF. CDR3 sequence (DNA): TGCGCCAGCAGCTCCAGGGGGAATCAGCCCCAGCATTTT.

This clone came up a few times. The chain recombines TRBV14 with TRBJ2-2, with 10 nucleotides matching TRBD2. This CDR3 has 17 amino acids. The V gene end was trimmed by 1 base and the J gene end by 3 bases; junction bases not matched to a gene: 5. Germline lookup yields CDR1 SGHDN and CDR2 FVKESK. Here the CDR3 reads CASSQGRTSGYTGELFF. For the CDR3, the DNA is TGTGCCAGCAGCCAAGGACGGACTAGCGGATACACCGGGGAGCTGTTTTTT.

The V and J genes are TRBV24-1 and TRBJ2-3; 7 bases map to TRBD1. CDR1 and CDR2 from the germline V gene are KGHDR and SFDVKD. CDR3 size: 19 residues. After removal of 3 bases from V and 2 bases from J, the junction contained 16 bases not matched to a gene. The CDR3 reads CATSDPFLRDSSTTDTQYF. CDR3 in DNA: TGTGCCACCAGTGATCCCTTCCTTCGGGACAGCTCAACCACAGATACGCAGTATTTT.

The chain links TRBV6-1 to TRBJ1-4; no firm D call. Germline CDR1 reads MNHNS; CDR2 reads SASEGT. V was shortened by 2 bases and J by 7 bases, with 11 bases between the two germline ends. This CDR3 contains 14 residues. CDR3 nucleotide sequence: TGTGCCAGCAGTGAACTACAGACCCTTGAAAAACTGTTTTTT. This codes for CASSELQTLEKLFF.

The chain has TRBV11-2 and TRBJ1-2, with TRBD1 matching 9 bases. V lost 0 bases to trimming and J lost 4 bases; unmatched junction nucleotides: 6. The V gene's germline CDR1 is SGHAT and CDR2 FQNNGV. The CDR3 spans 16 residues. The CDR3 coding sequence is TGTGCCAGCAGCTTAGAAGGGACAGGGACCCGCTATGGCTACACCTTC. As protein: CASSLEGTGTRYGYTF.

The chain has TRBV27 and TRBJ2-6, with 8 bases identical to TRBD1. CDR3 length: 16 amino acids. Germline CDR1 is MNHEY and CDR2 is SMNVEV (reference sequence). V lost 3 bases and J lost 2; bases outside the gene matches: 3. CDR3 region: CASSLSDRAGANVLTF. DNA for the CDR3: TGTGCCAGCAGTTTGTCGGACAGGGCTGGGGCCAACGTCCTGACTTTC.

The V and J genes are TRBV5-6 and TRBJ1-1, with no clear D. Looked up from germline, CDR1 is SGHDT and CDR2 is YYEEEE. The CDR3 has 13 amino acids. V was shortened by 4 bases and J by 6 bases, with 13 bases between the two germline ends. CDR3 bases: TGTGCCAGCAGCAAGGTACAGCAACCTGAAGCTTTCTTT. Its protein product is CASSKVQQPEAFF. The full variable domain, completed using reference TRBV5-6 and TRBJ1-1, is DAGVTQSPTHLIKTRGQQVTLRCSPKSGHDTVSWYQQALGQGPQFIFQYYEEEERQRGNFPDRFSGHQFPNYSSELNVNALLLGDSALYLCASSKVQQPEAFFGQGTRLTVV.

This clone was seen just once. This rearrangement joins TRBV6-4 to TRBJ2-7, with 7 bases matching TRBD2. Trimming at V came to 3 bases and at J to 5 bases, leaving 19 bases not matched to a gene. The CDR3 consists of 18 residues. CDR1 and CDR2 from the germline V gene are MRHNA and SNTAGT. CDR3 bases: TGTGCCAGCAGTGATCGCCGCATTCTTTCCTGGGAGGGCGACGAGCAGTACTTC. As protein: CASSDRRILSWEGDEQYF.

The J gene is TRBJ2-3, the V gene TRBV3-1 (or the pseudogene TRBV3-2), with D perhaps matching TRBD2 (5 bases). Germline CDR1 LGHDT, CDR2 YNNKEL (reference sequence). The ends were cut back, 0 bases at V and 0 bases at J, with 16 bases in the middle. The CDR3 covers 18 residues. The CDR3 is CASSQESSGISSTDTQYF. Here the CDR3 DNA reads TGTGCCAGCAGCCAAGAAAGCTCGGGGATATCTAGCACAGATACGCAGTATTTT.

The gene calls are TRBV27 and TRBJ2-7; 10 bases are shared with TRBD1. This CDR3 spans 14 amino acids. From germline, CDR1 is MNHEY and CDR2 SMNVEV (reference sequence). The ends lost 7 bases at V and 6 bases at J; junction bases unmatched: 9. CDR3 in amino acids: CASKPSGTGVEQYF. The DNA of the CDR3 is TGTGCCAGCAAACCTTCCGGGACAGGGGTCGAGCAGTACTTC.

The CDR3 region is CAWSGARQGNYGYTF. CDR3 nucleotide sequence: TGTGCCTGGAGTGGAGCCCGACAGGGGAACTATGGCTACACCTTC. This sequence joins TRBV30 and TRBJ1-2; 8 nucleotides agree with TRBD1. After removal of 1 base from V and 2 bases from J, the junction contained 6 bases not matched to a gene. The germline V gene has CDR1 GTSNPN and CDR2 SVGIG (reference sequence). This CDR3 contains 15 residues.

This chain joins TRBV5-4 and TRBJ2-1, with 12 bases lining up with TRBD2. J gave up 14 bases and V 0 bases, and 3 bases lay outside the gene matches. This CDR3 region has 13 residues. The germline gives CDR1 SGHNT, CDR2 YYREEE (reference sequence). This CDR3 reads CASSLDLAGGKFF. The CDR3 DNA sequence: TGTGCCAGCAGCTTGGATCTAGCGGGGGGGAAGTTCTTC.

The chain has TRBV29-1 and TRBJ1-5; 8 bases agree with TRBD1. The CDR3 has 14 amino acids. V was clipped by 4 bases and J by 6 bases; unmatched bases: 8. Germline CDR1 is SQVTM and CDR2 is ANQGSEA. The CDR3 DNA follows: TGCAGCGTTGGCACGGGACAGGTCAGTCAGCCCCAGCATTTT. It codes for CSVGTGQVSQPQHF.

The chain combines TRBV5-4 with TRBJ1-6; 10 bases fit TRBD1. This CDR3 is 17 amino acids long. Germline V CDR1 and CDR2: SGHNT, YYREEE (reference sequence). V lost 4 bases to trimming and J lost 3 bases; unmatched junction nucleotides: 7. The CDR3 DNA reads as TGTGCCAGCAGCGAGGGGACAGGGGTTGGCTATAATTCACCCCTCCACTTT. Its protein product is CASSEGTGVGYNSPLHF.

The V gene is TRBV11-2, the J gene TRBJ1-6, with D perhaps TRBD1 (5 bases). With 3 bases removed from V and 10 bases from J, the gap between germline ends came to 7 bases. Germline V gives CDR1 SGHAT, CDR2 FQNNGV. There are 12 residues in the CDR3. The CDR3 reads CASSFSGSPLHF. The CDR3 bases are TGTGCCAGCAGCTTTTCAGGGTCACCCCTCCACTTT.

The chain has TRBV9 and TRBJ2-7; 8 bases are shared with TRBD2. V shed 4 bases, J shed 3 bases, and the junction held 0 bases outside the gene matches. The CDR3 runs to 12 residues. In germline, CDR1 is SGDLS, CDR2 YYNGEE. The DNA for the CDR3 is TGTGCCAGCAGCCGGGAGGGCTACGAGCAGTACTTC. Amino acid sequence: CASSREGYEQYF.

The chain carries TRBV12-3 or TRBV12-4 and TRBJ2-7; D not certain. Trimming took off 5 bases at V and 7 bases at J, with 9 bases between the two ends. The CDR3 sequence is 11 residues long. Here the CDR3 reads CASSRLEEQYF. The CDR3 nucleotides are TGTGCCAGCAGTAGACTGGAAGAGCAGTACTTC.

This chain joins TRBV7-2 and TRBJ1-2; D uncertain. The CDR3 sequence is 12 residues long. Trimming removed 6 bases from V and 8 bases from J, with 13 bases in between. Germline V gene sequence: CDR1 SGHTA, CDR2 FQGNSA. The CDR3 nucleotides read TGTGCCAGCAGAACCTCGGAGGAAGGCTACACCTTC. As protein: CASRTSEEGYTF.

V usage is TRBV6-5 and J usage is TRBJ2-1; 7 nucleotides match TRBD2. The ends lost 10 bases at V and 4 bases at J; junction bases unmatched: 13. The CDR3 has 15 amino acids. Germline values: CDR1 MNHEY, CDR2 SVGAGI. The CDR3 region has the DNA TGTGCCATTATTCACGGATCAGCGGGGTACAATGAGCAGTTCTTC. This codes for CAIIHGSAGYNEQFF.

As DNA, the CDR3 is TGTGCCAGCAGCTTAGTAAACACGGGCTATGGCTACACCTTC. Encoded protein: CASSLVNTGYGYTF. This sequence joins TRBV7-2 and TRBJ1-2; D is uncertain. Germline lookup yields CDR1 SGHTA and CDR2 FQGNSA. This CDR3 region has 14 residues. Trimming cost V 1 base and J 4 bases, with 10 bases left between them.

The CDR3 sequence is CASSFISRNTGELFF. In nucleotides, the CDR3 is TGTGCCAGCAGCTTTATTTCGCGTAACACCGGGGAGCTGTTTTTT. This chain connects TRBV5-5 to TRBJ2-2; no definite D call. The CDR3 loop spans 15 amino acids. The germline V gene encodes CDR1 SGHKS and CDR2 YYEKEE (reference sequence). Trimming pared 2 bases from V and 2 bases from J, leaving 10 bases between.

This clone appeared once. The V gene is TRBV6-1, the J gene TRBJ1-5; 8 bases are shared with TRBD1. Trimming removed 3 bases from V and 0 bases from J; junction bases left unmatched: 1. Germline CDR1 is MNHNS and CDR2 is SASEGT. The CDR3 runs to 15 residues. Here the CDR3 DNA reads TGTGCCAGCAGTGATGGACAGGGTAGCAATCAGCCCCAGCATTTT. Translated: CASSDGQGSNQPQHF.

The CDR3 is CASSSRAGVDSEAFF. DNA for the CDR3: TGTGCCAGCAGCTCGCGGGCAGGGGTGGATTCTGAAGCTTTCTTT. V gene TRBV11-3 combines with J gene TRBJ1-1, with a possible D match to TRBD1 (6 bases). Germline values: CDR1 SGHNT, CDR2 YENEEA. Trimming shortened V by 4 bases and J by 6 bases, and 18 bases separated the two germline ends. The CDR3 totals 15 residues.

Only one count was recorded for this clone. This chain links TRBV27 with TRBJ2-2; D ambiguous. Germline V lookup: CDR1 MNHEY, CDR2 SMNVEV (reference sequence). Trimming removed 0 bases from V and 4 bases from J, with 9 bases in between. The CDR3 runs to 15 residues. CDR3 nucleotide sequence: TGTGCCAGCAGTTTATCGGGCAGCATCACCGGGGAGCTGTTTTTT. The encoded protein is CASSLSGSITGELFF.

The chain recombines TRBV4-3 with TRBJ2-2, with TRBD2 identical over 8 bases. The CDR3 contains 17 residues. After removal of 4 bases from V and 2 bases from J, the junction contained 9 bases not matched to a gene. The V gene's germline CDR1 is LGHNA and CDR2 YSLEER. In nucleotides, the CDR3 is TGCGCCAGCAGCCCCCGTACTAGCGGTTTTAACACCGGGGAGCTGTTTTTT. It specifies CASSPRTSGFNTGELFF.

This clone was observed a few times. The chain joins TRBV18 to TRBJ2-7; possibly TRBD1 for D (5 bases). This CDR3 region has 13 residues. V gave up 2 bases and J gave up 2 bases, with 7 bases separating them. Per the germline V gene, CDR1 is KGHSH and CDR2 is LQKENI. CDR3 sequence: CASSPSQAYEQYF. CDR3 nucleotide sequence: TGTGCCAGCTCACCATCACAGGCCTACGAGCAGTACTTC.